The source of this TCR beta chain is a study of radiotherapy plus CTLA-4 blockade in lung cancer. Across the study: Objective responses occurred in about a sixth of patients; around 28% had disease control. Study-wide results and caveats: It was early blood T cell clone dynamics, with interferon-beta, that reportedly best predicted response. Blood TCR clones of tumor origin expanded after radiotherapy plus ipilimumab.

Points on this clone: Its matching antigen is unknown.

Germline V CDR1 and CDR2: SGHNT, YENEEA. Trimming cost V 3 bases and J 3 bases, with 2 bases left between them. This CDR3 region has 11 residues. This table comes from immunoSEQ multiplex PCR, and its TCRdb copy is limited to in-frame clones, with some not included. Of approximately 52,000 clones listed, 79% are singletons. Chemo-refractory metastatic non-small-cell lung cancer patients received focal radiation with ipilimumab CTLA-4 blockade. This receptor was taken from a human donor with non-small cell lung cancer who had a complete response to radiotherapy plus ipilimumab. This chain uses TRBV11-3 with TRBJ2-5, with D hard to call. The sequenced sample was peripheral blood, obtained from a patient treated with radiotherapy plus ipilimumab. The chain's CDR3 is CASSFKETQYF. The CDR3, as DNA: TGTGCCAGCAGCTTTAAAGAGACCCAGTACTTC.